These 21 T cell receptor beta chains were all obtained from the same sample, sequenced in a study of T cells in Graves' hyperthyroidism and ophthalmopathy. TCR beta CDR3 sequences were amplified from RNA transcripts. The study used the HTBI primer set for a first-round RT-PCR of the TCR CDR3. TCRdb independently ran MiXCR on the multiplex PCR reads; one entry per CDR3 protein. The sample lists 550,000 to 600,000 distinct CDR3 sequences, 46% occurring once. Sequencing was carried out using peripheral blood or thyroid tissue (not recorded which). Every receptor here comes from an adult woman with Graves' disease, either hyperthyroidism or ophthalmopathy (not recorded which).

This clonotype was counted many times. The CDR3 reads CAIRQGNTEAFF. The CDR3 DNA follows: TGTGCCATCAGACAGGGGAACACTGAAGCTTTCTTT. V usage is TRBV10-3 and J usage is TRBJ1-1; tentatively, D is TRBD1 (6 bases). The CDR3 loop spans 12 amino acids. Germline CDR1 is ENHRY and CDR2 is SYGVKD. Trimming pared 6 bases from V and 1 base from J, leaving 6 bases between.

This clonotype was found many times. The rearrangement joins TRBV6-6 to TRBJ2-6; the D gene is possibly TRBD2 (5 bases). Germline V gene data show CDR1 as MNHNY and CDR2 as SVGAGI (reference sequence). The V end lost 1 base, the J end lost 5 bases, and 12 bases lay between the germline ends. There are 16 residues in the CDR3. The chain's CDR3 is CASSYFDGVRANVLTF. CDR3 nucleotide sequence: TGTGCCAGCAGTTACTTCGACGGGGTGCGGGCCAACGTCCTGACTTTC.

The rearrangement joins TRBV20-1 to TRBJ2-7; no reliable D call. This CDR3 is built from 16 residues. Trimming removed 6 bases from V and 4 bases from J, with 25 bases in between. The germline CDR1 and CDR2 sequences are DFQATT and SNEGSKA (reference sequence). The CDR3 protein is CSARPVETIGSYEQYF. The CDR3 DNA reads TGCAGTGCCCGGCCGGTTGAGACCATTGGGTCTTACGAGCAGTACTTC.

This rearrangement joins TRBV11-2 to TRBJ1-1, with D perhaps TRBD1 (6 bases). V dropped 8 bases and J dropped 1 base, with 14 bases sitting between them. The germline V gene has CDR1 SGHAT and CDR2 FQNNGV. The CDR3 is 14 residues long. CDR3 in amino acids: CASPGHTSNTEAFF. The CDR3 coding sequence is TGTGCCAGCCCGGGACACACTTCGAACACTGAAGCTTTCTTT.

V and J are TRBV11-2 and TRBJ2-7; unclear D gene. Per germline, CDR1 SGHAT and CDR2 FQNNGV. CDR3 size: 14 residues. V was pared by 1 base and J by 2 bases, with 9 bases between. As DNA, the CDR3 is TGTGCCAGCAGCTTAGTCGCGTATACCTACGAGCAGTACTTC. It encodes CASSLVAYTYEQYF.

The chain has TRBV10-3 and TRBJ1-2, with a tentative D call TRBD1 (5 bases). From germline, CDR1 is ENHRY and CDR2 SYGVKD. V lost 6 bases, J lost 5 bases, and 10 bases lay in between. The CDR3 is 12 amino acids. The CDR3 DNA sequence: TGTGCCATCAGAGCCGGGACTTATGGCTACACCTTC. Translating it yields CAIRAGTYGYTF.

Concerning this clonotype: One end of the junction varies from germline; a read error may be responsible. The chain links TRBV7-8 to TRBJ1-1; D gene unclear. The length of the CDR3 is 13 residues. Germline V lookup: CDR1 SGHVS, CDR2 FQNEAQ. The CDR3 spells CAGSSPLGTEAFF. CDR3 bases: TGTGCCGGCAGCTCCCCTCTGGGGACTGAAGCTTTCTTT.

This sequence joins TRBV12-3 or TRBV12-4 and TRBJ1-2; D remains ambiguous. V lost 1 base, J lost 9 bases, and 6 bases lay in between. The CDR3 length is 11 residues. DNA of the CDR3: TGTGCCAGCAGTTTAGGAGGGAGCTACACCTTC. This encodes CASSLGGSYTF.

This clonotype was counted many times. The J gene is TRBJ2-6, the V gene TRBV5-1, with a possible D match to TRBD2 (6 bases). The V gene's germline CDR1 is SGHRS and CDR2 YFSETQ. V lost 4 bases to trimming and J lost 2 bases, with 10 bases between them. This CDR3 has 15 amino acids. In nucleotides, the CDR3 is TGCGCCAGCAGCCCCTGGGGGGCTGGGGCCAACGTCCTGACTTTC. It translates to CASSPWGAGANVLTF. The full variable domain, its missing parts supplied by reference TRBV5-1 and TRBJ2-6, is KAGVTQTPRYLIKTRGQQVTLSCSPISGHRSVSWYQQTPGQGLQFLFEYFSETQRNKGNFPGRFSGRQFSNSRSEMNVSTLELGDSALYLCASSPWGAGANVLTFGAGSRLTVL.

The rearrangement links TRBV20-1 to TRBJ2-7; TRBD1 matches 9 bases. CDR1 and CDR2 (germline): DFQATT, SNEGSKA (reference sequence). The CDR3 loop spans 15 amino acids. V trimming: 3 bases; J trimming: 2 bases; junction bases outside the gene matches: 8. CDR3 residues: CSASPRDRVTYEQYF. DNA for the CDR3: TGCAGTGCTAGTCCCAGGGACAGGGTCACCTACGAGCAGTACTTC.

The rearrangement links TRBV7-8 to TRBJ1-2; the match to TRBD1 covers 7 bases. The V gene's germline CDR1 is SGHVS and CDR2 FQNEAQ. The CDR3 is 14 residues long. After removal of 5 bases from V and 6 bases from J, the junction contained 9 bases not matched to a gene. CDR3: CASSAHRDSDGYTF. The CDR3 nucleotides are TGTGCCAGCAGCGCTCACCGGGACAGCGATGGCTACACCTTC.

The chain has TRBV2 and TRBJ1-1; D is unresolved. Trimming took 4 bases from V and 1 from J, leaving 13 bases between them. The germline gives CDR1 SNHLY, CDR2 FYNNEI. The CDR3 is made up of 15 amino acids. DNA for the CDR3: TGTGCCAGCAGTGTTGAGGCTCTCAGGAACACTGAAGCTTTCTTT. Amino acids: CASSVEALRNTEAFF.

Concerning this clonotype: A read error is possible here, since a much larger clone lies one base away. The chain has TRBV7-9 and TRBJ1-2, with 8 bases fitting TRBD1. Per the germline V gene, CDR1 is SEHNR and CDR2 is FQNEAQ (reference sequence). The CDR3 consists of 15 residues. CDR3 sequence: CANSWRAGGPRGHTF. The CDR3 DNA follows: TGTGCCAACAGCTGGAGGGCAGGGGGCCCTCGTGGCCACACCTTC.

There are many counts of this clonotype. The chain combines TRBV5-6 with TRBJ1-1, with a weak D call TRBD1 (5 bases). CDR1 and CDR2 from the germline V gene are SGHDT and YYEEEE. The CDR3 totals 17 residues. The germline V and J ends were trimmed by 5 bases and 0 bases, with 20 bases remaining between them. CDR3 residues: CASSLPGLTFMNTEAFF. In DNA, the CDR3 is TGTGCCAGCAGTCTTCCGGGACTGACGTTCATGAACACTGAAGCTTTCTTT.

The count of this clonotype is one. This may be a read error: a much more frequent sequence differs by one nucleotide. V usage is TRBV5-6 and J usage is TRBJ1-4; D unclear. Trimming left V 0 bases short and J 0 bases short, with 9 bases between. This CDR3 is 16 amino acids long. Germline V CDR1 and CDR2: SGHDT, YYEEEE. CDR3 residues: CASSLGFPTTNEKLFF. CDR3 nucleotide sequence: TGTGCCAGCAGCTTGGGGTTTCCTACAACTAATGAAAAACTGTTTTTT.

This clonotype has ten or more counts. One end of the junction fails to match germline, which may point to a read error. This CDR3 reads CASSWNAGELFF. The CDR3 bases are TGTGCCAGCAGCTGGAACGCCGGGGAGCTGTTTTTT. The J gene is TRBJ2-2, the V gene TRBV14; the D is unclear. Germline CDR1 SGHDN, CDR2 FVKESK. The length of the CDR3 is 12 residues.

This clonotype was picked up many times. The rearrangement uses TRBV6-5 and TRBJ1-5; possible D gene TRBD1, 5 bases. CDR1 is MNHEY and CDR2 is SVGAGI in the germline V gene. This CDR3 spans 15 amino acids. Deletions cut 6 bases from V and 2 bases from J, with 14 bases between. For the CDR3, the DNA is TGTGCCAGCAGCGAGACAGCCCCGGGCAATCAGCCCCAGCATTTT. Protein product: CASSETAPGNQPQHF.

Remarks on this clonotype: Given a much more abundant clone one base away, this may be a read error. Because it lacks the conserved phenylalanine or tryptophan at the end, this CDR3 is likely a read error. The chain joins TRBV5-4 to TRBJ1-1; 9 nucleotides match TRBD1. Germline V gene lookup returns CDR1 SGHNT and CDR2 YYREEE (reference sequence). The CDR3 runs to 17 residues. Trimming removed 1 base from V and 1 base from J; junction bases left unmatched: 8. CDR3 loop: CASSLLSPQGANTEAFL. The CDR3 DNA follows: TGTGCCAGCAGCTTGCTCTCCCCACAGGGGGCGAACACTGAAGCTTTCCTT.

This clonotype was observed a handful of times. V is TRBV7-6 and J is TRBJ1-5; D is undetermined. The CDR3 is 14 residues long. Germline CDR1 is SGHVS and CDR2 is FNYEAQ. The V and J ends lost 5 bases and 5 bases respectively, with 13 bases between them. In DNA, the CDR3 is TGTGCCAGCAGCACGTGGGGTGGCGATCAGCCCCAGCATTTT. It encodes CASSTWGGDQPQHF.

This clonotype was recorded at least ten times. The V gene is TRBV5-1, the J gene TRBJ1-2; D gene unclear. CDR1 SGHRS and CDR2 YFSETQ come from the germline V gene. The CDR3 has 15 residues. V was cut by 2 bases and J by 4 bases, with 15 bases left in between. The CDR3 nucleotides are TGCGCCAGCAGCTTTGGAGAGATCGGGTCCTATGGCTACACCTTC. The encoded protein is CASSFGEIGSYGYTF.

The chain joins TRBV5-4 to TRBJ1-1; D perhaps matches TRBD1 (5 bases). The CDR3 covers 13 residues. The V end lost 4 bases, the J end lost 11 bases, and 18 bases lay between the germline ends. From germline, CDR1 is SGHNT and CDR2 YYREEE (reference sequence). The CDR3 coding sequence is TGTGCCAGCAGCCTGGGGACGGCGGGAATCGCTTTCTTT. Its protein is CASSLGTAGIAFF.